The clone carrying this T cell receptor (beta chain) was seen only a few times. Its antigen is still unknown. The CDR3 length is 12 residues. The germline V gene encodes CDR1 GTSNPN and CDR2 SVGIG (reference sequence). The V and J ends lost 2 bases and 5 bases respectively, with 8 bases between them. This record comes from a study of T-cell memory formation after mild COVID-19. Overall study results and limits: The finding that pre-infection memory included some responding clones suggested that cross-reactive memory joined.

Using its own MiXCR run on the 5' RACE reads, TCRdb lists one record per CDR3 protein. Among about 450,000 distinct CDR3 sequences listed, 20% to 30% were seen once. Sequenced material: PBMCs or a T cell subset sorted from them (not recorded which). The sequence was collected from an adult woman who had mild COVID-19 (a few samples of this study predate the infection). Cell type and time point are not known. This chain uses TRBV30 with TRBJ2-3, with D uncertain. The CDR3 protein is CAWSPLGDTQYF. In DNA, the CDR3 is TGTGCCTGGAGTCCCCTAGGAGATACGCAGTATTTT.